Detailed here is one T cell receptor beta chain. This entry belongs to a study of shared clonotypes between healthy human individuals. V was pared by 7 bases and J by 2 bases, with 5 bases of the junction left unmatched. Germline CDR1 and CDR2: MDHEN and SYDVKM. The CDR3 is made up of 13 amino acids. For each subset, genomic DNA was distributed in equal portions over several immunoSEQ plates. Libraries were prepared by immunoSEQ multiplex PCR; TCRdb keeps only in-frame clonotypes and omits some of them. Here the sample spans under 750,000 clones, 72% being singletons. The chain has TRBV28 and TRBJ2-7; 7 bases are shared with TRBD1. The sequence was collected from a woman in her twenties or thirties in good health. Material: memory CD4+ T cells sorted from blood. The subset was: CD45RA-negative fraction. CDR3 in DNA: TGTGCCAGCACCGGGGACAGCGCCTACGAGCAGTACTTC. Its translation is CASTGDSAYEQYF.